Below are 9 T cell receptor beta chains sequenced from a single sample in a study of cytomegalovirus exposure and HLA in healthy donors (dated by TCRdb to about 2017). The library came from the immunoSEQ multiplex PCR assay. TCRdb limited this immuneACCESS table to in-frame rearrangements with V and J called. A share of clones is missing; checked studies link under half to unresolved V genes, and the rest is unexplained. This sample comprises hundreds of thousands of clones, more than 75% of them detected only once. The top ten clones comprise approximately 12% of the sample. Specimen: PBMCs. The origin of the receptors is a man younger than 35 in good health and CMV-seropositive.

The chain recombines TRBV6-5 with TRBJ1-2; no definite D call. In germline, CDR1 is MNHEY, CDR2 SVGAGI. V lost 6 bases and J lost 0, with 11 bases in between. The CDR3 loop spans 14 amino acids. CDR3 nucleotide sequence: TGTGCCAGCAGCCCGACGGTAGCTAACTATGGCTACACCTTC. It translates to CASSPTVANYGYTF.

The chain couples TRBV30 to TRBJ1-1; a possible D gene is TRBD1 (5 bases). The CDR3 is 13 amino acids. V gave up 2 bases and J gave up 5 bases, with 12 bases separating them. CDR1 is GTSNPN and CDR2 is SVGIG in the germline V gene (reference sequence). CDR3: CAWSRQPRTEAFF. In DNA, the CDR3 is TGTGCCTGGAGTCGACAGCCTCGGACTGAAGCTTTCTTT.

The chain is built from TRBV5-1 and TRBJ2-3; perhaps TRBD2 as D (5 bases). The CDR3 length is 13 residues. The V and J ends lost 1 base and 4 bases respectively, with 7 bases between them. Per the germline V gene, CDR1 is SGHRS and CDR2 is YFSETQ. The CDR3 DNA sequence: TGCGCCAGCAGCTTGAGGACTGCAGATACGCAGTATTTT. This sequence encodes CASSLRTADTQYF.

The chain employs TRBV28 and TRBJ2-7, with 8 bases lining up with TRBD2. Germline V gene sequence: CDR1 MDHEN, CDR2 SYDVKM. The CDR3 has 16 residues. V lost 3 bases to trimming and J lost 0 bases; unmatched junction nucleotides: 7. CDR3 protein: CASSLGPGGPSYEQYF. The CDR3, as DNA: TGTGCCAGCAGTTTGGGGCCGGGAGGGCCCTCCTACGAGCAGTACTTC.

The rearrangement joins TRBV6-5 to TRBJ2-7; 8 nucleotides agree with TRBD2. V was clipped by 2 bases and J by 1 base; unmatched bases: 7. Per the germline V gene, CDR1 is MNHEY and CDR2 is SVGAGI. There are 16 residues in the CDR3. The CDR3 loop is CASSYGSGGVSYEQYF. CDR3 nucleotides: TGTGCCAGCAGTTACGGGAGCGGGGGTGTTTCCTACGAGCAGTACTTC.

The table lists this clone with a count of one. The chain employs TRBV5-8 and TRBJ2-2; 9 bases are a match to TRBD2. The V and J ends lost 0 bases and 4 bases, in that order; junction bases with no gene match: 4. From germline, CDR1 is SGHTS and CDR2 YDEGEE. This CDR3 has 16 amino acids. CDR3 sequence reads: CASSLAASGVTGELFF. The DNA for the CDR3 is TGTGCCAGCAGCTTGGCGGCTAGCGGGGTCACCGGGGAGCTGTTTTTT.

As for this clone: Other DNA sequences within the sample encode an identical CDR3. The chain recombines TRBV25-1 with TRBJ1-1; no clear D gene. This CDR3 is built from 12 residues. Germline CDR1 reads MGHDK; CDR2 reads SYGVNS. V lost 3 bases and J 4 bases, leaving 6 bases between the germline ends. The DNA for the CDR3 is TGTGCCAGCAGTGAGGGTGGCACTGAAGCTTTCTTT. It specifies CASSEGGTEAFF.

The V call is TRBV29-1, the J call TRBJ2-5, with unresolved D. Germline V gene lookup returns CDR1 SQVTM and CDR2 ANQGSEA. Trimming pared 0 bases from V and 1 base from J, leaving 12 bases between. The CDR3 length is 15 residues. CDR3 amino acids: CSVEDPGRIQETQYF. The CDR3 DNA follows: TGCAGCGTTGAAGATCCGGGCCGGATCCAAGAGACCCAGTACTTC.

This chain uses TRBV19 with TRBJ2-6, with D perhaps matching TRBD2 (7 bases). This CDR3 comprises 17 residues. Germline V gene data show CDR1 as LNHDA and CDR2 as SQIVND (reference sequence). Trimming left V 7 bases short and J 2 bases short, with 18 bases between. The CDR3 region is CASTNRGGATGANVLTF. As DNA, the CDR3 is TGTGCCAGTACCAACCGAGGGGGGGCGACTGGGGCCAACGTCCTGACTTTC.